This passage covers 2 T cell receptor beta chains from one sample sequenced in a study of blood T cells in healthy people across ages. A J-beta primer mix and a sample-barcoded 5' primer were used in a second PCR of about 7 to 12 cycles. TCRdb fed the 5' RACE reads into MiXCR, producing one record per CDR3 protein. The repertoire holds hundreds of thousands of distinct CDR3 sequences, with just over 55% as singletons. Sequences were obtained from blood. These receptors all come from a man between 40 and 49 years old in good health.

The gene calls are TRBV6-5 and TRBJ2-7, with D tentatively TRBD1 or TRBD2 (7 bases each). CDR1 MNHEY and CDR2 SVGAGI come from the germline V gene. The CDR3 is 14 residues long. Trimming shortened V by 5 bases and J by 2 bases, and 13 bases separated the two germline ends. CDR3 in amino acids: CASSSGDSTYEQYF. The CDR3 nucleotides are TGTGCCAGCAGTAGCGGGGACAGTACCTACGAGCAGTACTTC.

This clonotype has a handful of counts. This chain joins TRBV12-3 or TRBV12-4 and TRBJ2-7; D unresolved. The CDR3 is 12 residues long. V lost 5 bases, J lost 4 bases, and 9 bases lay in between. The CDR3: CASSKVAYEQYF. As DNA, the CDR3 is TGTGCCAGCAGTAAAGTGGCGTACGAGCAGTACTTC.